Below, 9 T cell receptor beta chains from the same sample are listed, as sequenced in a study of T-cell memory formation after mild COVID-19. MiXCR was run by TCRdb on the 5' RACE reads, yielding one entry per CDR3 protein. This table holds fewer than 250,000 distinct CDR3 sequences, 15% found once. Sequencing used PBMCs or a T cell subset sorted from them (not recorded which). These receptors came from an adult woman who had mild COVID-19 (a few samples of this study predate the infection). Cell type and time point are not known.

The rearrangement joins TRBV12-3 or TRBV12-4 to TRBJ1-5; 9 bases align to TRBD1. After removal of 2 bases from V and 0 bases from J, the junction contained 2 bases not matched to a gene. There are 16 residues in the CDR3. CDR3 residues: CASSLWTGVSNQPQHF. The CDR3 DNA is TGTGCCAGCAGTTTATGGACAGGGGTTAGCAATCAGCCCCAGCATTTT.

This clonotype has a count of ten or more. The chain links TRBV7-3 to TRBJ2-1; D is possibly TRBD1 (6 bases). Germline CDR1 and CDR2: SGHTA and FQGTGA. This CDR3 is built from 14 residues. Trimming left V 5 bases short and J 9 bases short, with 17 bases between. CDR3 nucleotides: TGTGCCAGCAGCCCCCCCGGCAGGGGAACTGAGCAGTTCTTC. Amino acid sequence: CASSPPGRGTEQFF.

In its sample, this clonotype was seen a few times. Here the CDR3 reads CAAGLFSGNTIYF. The CDR3 DNA sequence: TGTGCCGCCGGACTGTTCTCTGGAAACACCATATATTTT. The chain employs TRBV5-6 and TRBJ1-3; D not resolved. V was cut by 10 bases and J by 0 bases, with 11 bases left in between. Per germline, CDR1 SGHDT and CDR2 YYEEEE. The CDR3 runs 13 residues.

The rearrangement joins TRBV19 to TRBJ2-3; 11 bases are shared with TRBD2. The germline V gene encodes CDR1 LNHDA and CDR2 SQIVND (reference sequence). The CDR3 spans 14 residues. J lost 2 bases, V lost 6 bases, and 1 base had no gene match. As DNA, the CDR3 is TGTGCCAGTAGGGGACTAGCGGCCACAGATACGCAGTATTTT. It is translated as CASRGLAATDTQYF.

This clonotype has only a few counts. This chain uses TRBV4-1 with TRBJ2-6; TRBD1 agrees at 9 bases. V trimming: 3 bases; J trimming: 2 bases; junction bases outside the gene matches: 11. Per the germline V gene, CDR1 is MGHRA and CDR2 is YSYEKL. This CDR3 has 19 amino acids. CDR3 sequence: CASSHPKGTGITGANVLTF. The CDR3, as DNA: TGCGCCAGCAGCCATCCAAAAGGGACAGGGATCACTGGGGCCAACGTCCTGACTTTC.

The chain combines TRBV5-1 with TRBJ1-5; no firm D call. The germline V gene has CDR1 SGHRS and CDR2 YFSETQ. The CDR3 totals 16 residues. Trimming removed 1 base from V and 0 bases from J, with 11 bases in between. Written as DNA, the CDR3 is TGCGCCAGCAGCTTGCTGGGCATCGATAGCAATCAGCCCCAGCATTTT. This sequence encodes CASSLLGIDSNQPQHF.

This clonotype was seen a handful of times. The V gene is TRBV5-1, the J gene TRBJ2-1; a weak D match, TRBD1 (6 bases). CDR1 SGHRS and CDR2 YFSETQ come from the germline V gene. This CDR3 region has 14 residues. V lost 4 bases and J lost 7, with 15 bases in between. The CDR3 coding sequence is TGCGCCAGCAGCGCCTGGGACACACAGAATGAGCAGTTCTTC. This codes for CASSAWDTQNEQFF.

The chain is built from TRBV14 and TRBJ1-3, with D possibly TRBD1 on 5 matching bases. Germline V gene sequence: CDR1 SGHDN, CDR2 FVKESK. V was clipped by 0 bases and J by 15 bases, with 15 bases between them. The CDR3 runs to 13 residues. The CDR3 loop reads CASSQDRGSRGYF. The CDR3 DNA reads TGTGCCAGCAGCCAAGATCGGGGCAGTCGAGGATATTTT.

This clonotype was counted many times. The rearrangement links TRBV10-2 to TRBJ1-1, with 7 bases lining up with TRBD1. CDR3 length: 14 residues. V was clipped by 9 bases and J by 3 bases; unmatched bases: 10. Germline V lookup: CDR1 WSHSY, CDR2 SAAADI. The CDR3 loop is CASKPGQTHTEAFF. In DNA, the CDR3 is TGCGCCAGTAAACCGGGACAGACACACACTGAAGCTTTCTTT.